A few counts support the clone carrying this TCR beta chain. Its antigen remains unidentified. This specimen comes from a study of long-term antiretroviral therapy in people with HIV. As for the study in general: First collections came about a decade before the 2015 immediate-ART recommendation.

PBMC samples from each donor numbered at least one pre-ART and at least two post-ART. Every specimen provided roughly 1-10 million cryopreserved PBMC before DNA extraction took place. V trimming: 0 bases; J trimming: 5 bases; junction bases outside the gene matches: 10. From germline, CDR1 is LGHNA and CDR2 YSLEER. CDR3 size: 18 residues. Broader study findings: Every time point showed a repertoire led by clones expanded before ART.

Sequencing used immunoSEQ v3.0 at survey level. The repertoire was sequenced with immunoSEQ multiplex PCR; TCRdb's copy has only in-frame clones and lacks some. The sample yields approximately 18,000 clones, 75% to 85% seen once. This rearrangement joins TRBV4-3 to TRBJ2-5; 12 bases are shared with TRBD2. Sequenced material: unsorted PBMCs, taken 0.1 years before starting antiretroviral therapy. The receptor's source is a man aged 18 to 30 with HIV. Here the CDR3 DNA reads TGCGCCAGCAGCCAAGATAGTACGACTAGCGGGAGTGGGGAGACCCAGTACTTC. Protein: CASSQDSTTSGSGETQYF.